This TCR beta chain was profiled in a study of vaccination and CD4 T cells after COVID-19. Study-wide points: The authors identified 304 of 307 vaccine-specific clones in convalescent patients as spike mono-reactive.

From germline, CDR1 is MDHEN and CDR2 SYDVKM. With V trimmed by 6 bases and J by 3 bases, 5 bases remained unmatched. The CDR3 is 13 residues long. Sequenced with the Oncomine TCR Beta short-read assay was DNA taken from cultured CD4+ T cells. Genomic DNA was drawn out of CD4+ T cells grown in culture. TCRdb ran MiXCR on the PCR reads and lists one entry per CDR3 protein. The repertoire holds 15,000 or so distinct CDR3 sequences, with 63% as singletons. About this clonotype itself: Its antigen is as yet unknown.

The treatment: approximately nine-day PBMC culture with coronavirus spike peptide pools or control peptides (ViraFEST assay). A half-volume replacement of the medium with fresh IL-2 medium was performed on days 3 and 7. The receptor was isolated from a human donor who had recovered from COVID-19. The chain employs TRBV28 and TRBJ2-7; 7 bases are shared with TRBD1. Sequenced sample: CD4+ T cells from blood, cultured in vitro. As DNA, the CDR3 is TGTGCCAGCAGAGGACAGGATTTCTACGAGCAGTACTTC. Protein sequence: CASRGQDFYEQYF.